The subject of this entry is one T cell receptor beta chain. It lacks a known antigen. There are no base qualities to consult, and no much larger clone falls within one base. The sample is drawn from a study of control samples from healthy donors and cancer patients (dated by TCRdb to about 2020). The library was produced with the immunoSEQ multiplex PCR assay. TCRdb obtained this table from immuneACCESS and retained in-frame rearrangements with V and J assigned. These tables miss some clones; where compared with another copy, unresolved V genes account for less than half of the shortfall, and the remainder is unexplained. The sample table shows about 55,000 clones, and about 96% are seen once. Roughly 0.99% of the sample is in the top ten clones. V loses 10 bases at its end and J loses 6 bases; junction bases beyond the gene matches: 13. CDR3 length: 15 amino acids, cysteine to phenylalanine. The kept DNA is CDR3 alone, 45 bases in frame from the first base. Via the germline V gene, CDR1 is MDHEN and CDR2 SYDVKM.

The TCR sequence derives from a woman between 18 and 29 years old in good health. The sequence is built from TRBV28 and TRBJ1-5, and 9 junction bases match TRBD1. The sequencing sample was made of blood. The encoded CDR3 is CATFPKQGASQPQHF. The DNA sequence is TGTGCCACCTTTCCTAAACAGGGGGCGAGTCAGCCCCAGCATTTT.